A selection of T cell receptor beta chains follows, all from one sample in a study of T cells after somatic rescue of genetic block. Method: immunoSEQ multiplex PCR; TCRdb's copy keeps in-frame clones and lacks some. The table includes about 67,000 clones, 92% detected once. Sequenced: peripheral blood mononuclear cells (PBMCs). Receptor source: a man aged 40-49 years. Both conserved end residues are part of each CDR3. The D gene is left open where the match is weak. Some rows have no size entry. The others give once, few or many, or a class for an expanded clone.

D gene	clone size	V gene	J gene	CDR3 DNA	CDR3 protein
TRBD1	few	TRBV4-3	TRBJ2-7	TGCGCCAGCAGCCAAGCTGTTTGGGACAGGGGTTCCTACGAGCAGTACTTC	CASSQAVWDRGSYEQYF
.	.	TRBV9	TRBJ1-4	TGTGCCAGCAGCGTAGGTGACAGTCAGTACACTAATGAAAAACTGTTTTTT	CASSVGDSQYTNEKLFF
.	.	TRBV7-9	TRBJ2-7	TGTGCCAGCAGCGGGACAAGAACCTACGAGCAGTACTTC	CASSGTRTYEQYF
TRBD2	.	TRBV7-7	TRBJ2-5	TGTGCTAGCAGCCCGGGACTAGCGGGGGGTCAAGAGACCCAGTACTTC	CASSPGLAGGQETQYF
.	.	TRBV5-1	TRBJ2-5	TGCGCCAGCAGCCGAGGCGGTGGTAAAGAGACCCAGTACTTC	CASSRGGGKETQYF
.	once	TRBV5-6	TRBJ1-3	TGTGCCAGCAGCTTCCTCCTCATGAGGGTTGGAAACACCATATATTTT	CASSFLLMRVGNTIYF
TRBD2	.	TRBV4-1	TRBJ2-1	TGCGCCAGCAGCCAAGTGGGGGGACTAGCGGGAGCTAACTACAATGAGCAGTTCTTC	CASSQVGGLAGANYNEQFF
TRBD1	.	TRBV2	TRBJ1-6	TGTGCCAGCAGCGGACAGGGGAACTCCTATAATTCACCCCTCCACTTT	CASSGQGNSYNSPLHF
.	.	TRBV5-5	TRBJ2-2	TGTGCCAGCAGCTTGGTGGTCACGAACACCGGGGAGCTGTTTTTT	CASSLVVTNTGELFF
TRBD2	.	TRBV18	TRBJ2-1	TGTGCCAGCTCACCGTCAGCGGGAACAGTGGATGAGCAGTTCTTC	CASSPSAGTVDEQFF
.	.	TRBV25-1	TRBJ1-2	TGTGCCAGCAGTGATACAGGGAGGAGGAACTATGGCTACACCTTC	CASSDTGRRNYGYTF
TRBD1	few	TRBV5-1	TRBJ1-1	TGCGCCAGCAGCCAAGGGACAGGGGGGACTGAAGCTTTCTTT	CASSQGTGGTEAFF
TRBD1	.	TRBV19	TRBJ2-5	TGTGCCAGCCAGGACAGGGGGCGATCTCTCTTCGAGACCCAGTACTTC	CASQDRGRSLFETQYF
.	.	TRBV6-1	TRBJ1-3	TGTGCCAGCAGGGTACAGCGAAACACCATATATTTT	CASRVQRNTIYF
TRBD1	.	TRBV2	TRBJ1-2	TGTGCCAGCAGTGAAGCTTGGCCTACAGGGGACTATGGCTACACCTTC	CASSEAWPTGDYGYTF
.	.	TRBV5-4	TRBJ1-6	TGTGCCAGCAGCCTAGGTGGGGGGCACACCTATAATTCACCCCTCCACTTT	CASSLGGGHTYNSPLHF
TRBD1	.	TRBV19	TRBJ2-7	TGTGCCAGTAGTATAGGGGCAGGGGGAGACTACGAGCAGTACTTC	CASSIGAGGDYEQYF
.	once	TRBV4-1	TRBJ2-3	TGCGCCAGCAGCCAAGAGGCGGCAGGTCGGGGGGATACGCAGTATTTT	CASSQEAAGRGDTQYF
TRBD1	.	TRBV19	TRBJ1-2	TGTGCCAGTAGTAGAGACAGGGTCTATGGCTACACCTTC	CASSRDRVYGYTF
.	.	TRBV21-1	TRBJ1-5	TGTGCCAGCAGCCTCCGAGAGATCGAGGGGAGACAGCCCCAGCATTTT	CASSLREIEGRQPQHF
.	.	TRBV4-1	TRBJ1-5	TGCGCCAGCAGCCAAGTAGGTGTAGTTCAGCCCCAGCATTTT	CASSQVGVVQPQHF
.	few	TRBV12-5	TRBJ1-6	TGTGCTAGTGGTTTGGCTTCCTCACCCCTCCACTTT	CASGLASSPLHF
.	.	TRBV18	TRBJ2-2	TGTGCCAGCTCTAGGAACACCGGGGAGCTGTTTTTT	CASSRNTGELFF
.	.	TRBV9	TRBJ2-3	TGTGCCAGCAGCCCTCAGATCGGAGGGAGGACAGATACGCAGTATTTT	CASSPQIGGRTDTQYF
.	.	TRBV4-1	TRBJ2-7	TGCGCCAGCAGCCAAGTGTTAGGCACCTACGAGCAGTACTTC	CASSQVLGTYEQYF
.	.	TRBV4-3	TRBJ1-1	TGCGCCAGCAGCCAAGATCGCAGGGGACCTGGAGTGAACACTGAAGCTTTCTTT	CASSQDRRGPGVNTEAFF